Listed below are T cell receptor beta chains from one sample, sequenced in a study of blood T cells in healthy people across ages. TCRdb processed the 5' RACE reads anew with MiXCR; each CDR3 protein has one entry. The data contain 700,000 or so distinct CDR3 sequences, approximately 40% of them singletons. The sequenced sample consisted of blood. The origin of the receptors is an elderly man in good health. The CDR3 runs from the conserved cysteine through the conserved F or W. Each record gives: J gene, D gene, clone size, V gene, CDR3 DNA, CDR3 protein. The D gene is left open where the match is weak. The size field is filled for only some rows; it gives once, few, many or a size class.

TRBJ2-2	-	-	TRBV6-5	TGTGCCAGCTCGAAGCCGGGGCCCGGGGAGCTGTTTTTT	CASSKPGPGELFF
TRBJ2-1	TRBD2	-	TRBV6-5	TGTGCCAGCACCAACGGGGGACGAGCGGGAGTATGGGAGCAGTTCTTC	CASTNGGRAGVWEQFF
TRBJ2-2	-	-	TRBV11-3	TGTGCCAGCAGCCACAGGACCGGGGAGCTGTTTTTT	CASSHRTGELFF
TRBJ2-1	TRBD2	-	TRBV28	TGTGCCAGCAGTGCTAGCGGGAGTGGGAGGAAGCAGTTCTTC	CASSASGSGRKQFF
TRBJ2-5	TRBD1	few	TRBV18	TGTGCCAGCTCACCATCCGGGACAGCCTCCCAGTACTTC	CASSPSGTASQYF
TRBJ2-2	TRBD2	-	TRBV28	TGTGCCAGCTCCACCTCACGACTAGCGGGCATTGGGGAGCTGTTTTTT	CASSTSRLAGIGELFF
TRBJ2-3	-	-	TRBV5-1	TGCGCCAGCGGGGGAGGACAGTTAGACCCTACCACGACAGATACGCAGTATTTT	CASGGGQLDPTTTDTQYF
TRBJ2-5	-	-	TRBV5-5	TGTGCCAGCAGCTCCGCCGGACCTTCTCAAGAGACCCAGTACTTC	CASSSAGPSQETQYF
TRBJ1-2	TRBD1	-	TRBV29-1	TGCAGCGTTGGGGACAGGGTGGACTATGGCTACACCTTC	CSVGDRVDYGYTF
TRBJ2-5	TRBD1	-	TRBV5-1	TGCGCCAGCGGCCGGGACAGTACCCAAGAGACCCAGTACTTC	CASGRDSTQETQYF
TRBJ2-4	-	-	TRBV12-3/TRBV12-4	TGTGCCAGCAGTCGCCTTGGAGGGGGGGAGGGGATTCAGTACTTC	CASSRLGGGEGIQYF
TRBJ2-1	TRBD2	few	TRBV9	TGTGCCAGCACTAGCGGGCCCAACTCCTACAATGAGCAGTTCTTC	CASTSGPNSYNEQFF
TRBJ2-7	-	-	TRBV10-3	TGTGCCATCAGTGAGTCGTTATCCCACGAGCAGTACTTC	CAISESLSHEQYF
TRBJ1-1	-	-	TRBV6-1	TGTGCCAGCAGTGAGGTGACGGGACAAATCCAAAGAGCTTTCTTT	CASSEVTGQIQRAFF
TRBJ2-2	-	-	TRBV15	TGTGCCACCAGCAGAGACGGATATCCCGGGGAGCTGTTTTTT	CATSRDGYPGELFF
TRBJ2-3	-	few	TRBV25-1	TGTGCCAGCAGTGGGAAAAGGTCGAGCGGGAGCACAGATACGCAGTATTTT	CASSGKRSSGSTDTQYF
TRBJ2-3	-	many	TRBV7-2	TGTGCCAGCAGCCCTGACCGGCCCCCAGATACGCAGTATTTT	CASSPDRPPDTQYF
TRBJ2-1	-	-	TRBV7-3	TGTGCCAGCAGCCCCCCGGGACGCGCTAACAATGAGCAGTTCTTC	CASSPPGRANNEQFF
TRBJ2-1	-	-	TRBV4-2	TGTGCCAGCAAGACCCTCCAGGGTGGGACTGAGCGGTTCTTC	CASKTLQGGTERFF
TRBJ2-7	-	many	TRBV4-2	TGTGCCAGCAGCCAAGAAAGGGGGACGGGCGAGCAGTACTTC	CASSQERGTGEQYF
TRBJ2-1	-	-	TRBV28	TGTGCCAGCAGTACCCAATGGAATGTGCAGTTCTTC	CASSTQWNVQFF
TRBJ1-2	-	-	TRBV15	TGTGCCACCAGCAGAGATGGGCAGGGGTCTGGCTACACCTTC	CATSRDGQGSGYTF
TRBJ2-5	-	-	TRBV5-1	TGCGCCAGCAGCTTAAATGAGGAGACCCAGCACTTC	CASSLNEETQHF
TRBJ2-6	-	-	TRBV11-3	TGTGCCAGCAGCGCCCTTATCTCTGGGGCCAACGTCCTGACTTTC	CASSALISGANVLTF
TRBJ2-5	-	-	TRBV7-3	TGTGCCAGCAGCCAATCTCCGGACTGGGACGGGCAGTACTTC	CASSQSPDWDGQYF
TRBJ2-5	TRBD1	few	TRBV20-1	TGCAGTTCCCGGACAGGCGGATCCCTCAATGAGCAGTACTTC	CSSRTGGSLNEQYF
TRBJ1-2	-	-	TRBV28	TGTGCCTACCGGGACGGGGACTATGGCTACACCTTC	CAYRDGDYGYTF
TRBJ2-2	TRBD2	few	TRBV12-3/TRBV12-4	TGTGCCAGCATCCCGGGACTAGCGGGGGGGCCGTCAGACACCGGGGAGCTGTTTTTT	CASIPGLAGGPSDTGELFF
TRBJ1-1	-	-	TRBV18	TGTGCCAGCTCAGACATGCCGAACACTGAAGCTTTCTTT	CASSDMPNTEAFF
TRBJ1-2	-	-	TRBV6-2/TRBV6-3	TGTGCCAGTAACCCCTACAACAGCGCTAACTATGGCTACACCTTC	CASNPYNSANYGYTF
TRBJ2-7	TRBD2	-	TRBV20-1	TGCAGTGCTGTACCGCTGACTAGCGGATACTACGAGCAGTACTTC	CSAVPLTSGYYEQYF
TRBJ2-1	TRBD2	few	TRBV29-1	TGCAGCTCCGCCGGGGGAGGGACTAGCGGGCCTATCAATGAGCAGTTCTTC	CSSAGGGTSGPINEQFF
TRBJ2-3	-	-	TRBV28	TGTGCCAGCATAGAAAGGGGAAATACGCAGTATTTT	CASIERGNTQYF
TRBJ2-3	TRBD2	few	TRBV29-1	TGCAGCGCCCGCCCAACTAGCGGGGGACGACTCTCTAGCACAGATACGCAGTATTTT	CSARPTSGGRLSSTDTQYF
TRBJ2-3	-	-	TRBV7-8	TGTGCCAGCAGCCCCACCCACTTCACAGATACGCAGTATTTT	CASSPTHFTDTQYF
TRBJ2-7	TRBD1	-	TRBV7-3	TGTGCCTGCAGCCCTGCGGGACAGGCGTACGAGCAGTACTTC	CACSPAGQAYEQYF
TRBJ2-3	-	-	TRBV10-1	TGCGCCAGCAGTGAACAGACTGGAGATACGCAGTATTTT	CASSEQTGDTQYF
TRBJ2-3	-	-	TRBV24-1	TGTGCCACCAGTGATTCACGGACTGGGGCATGGAATACGCAGTATTTT	CATSDSRTGAWNTQYF
TRBJ2-1	-	few	TRBV6-2/TRBV6-3	TGTGCCAGCAGTTACCCCAGGCAGGGGTATGAGCAGTTCTTC	CASSYPRQGYEQFF
TRBJ2-5	-	-	TRBV19	TGTGCCAGTAGTGCGCGACAGCCAACCCAAGAGACCCAGTACTTC	CASSARQPTQETQYF
TRBJ2-5	-	many	TRBV28	TGTGCCAGCAGACCCACCGAGATCCAGGGAAAGGGGGAGACCCAGTACTTC	CASRPTEIQGKGETQYF
TRBJ2-1	-	-	TRBV9	TGTGCCAGCAGCACTCACCGCCAGCGGACCCTACACAATGAGCAGTTCTTC	CASSTHRQRTLHNEQFF
TRBJ2-5	TRBD2	many	TRBV29-1	TGCAGCGTTGTTTTTCCTAGCGGGGGGACACAAGAGACCCAGTACTTC	CSVVFPSGGTQETQYF
TRBJ2-3	-	few	TRBV13	TGTGCCAGCAGCTTAGGCCGGCTAGAAATAGATACGCAGTATTTT	CASSLGRLEIDTQYF
TRBJ2-7	-	-	TRBV7-9	TGTGCCAGGAGCTTATCGGGCCCACTCTACGAGCAGTACTTC	CARSLSGPLYEQYF
TRBJ2-1	-	-	TRBV28	TGTGCCAGCAGGGGTTCAACGGGTTACAATGAGCAGTTCTTC	CASRGSTGYNEQFF
TRBJ2-1	TRBD1	many	TRBV6-2/TRBV6-3	TGTGCCAGCAGCCGAACGGACAGGGTCAGTGAGCAGTTCTTC	CASSRTDRVSEQFF
TRBJ2-5	TRBD2	many	TRBV29-1	TGCAGCGTTCCATCCTTAGCGGGAGCGATAGAGACCCAGTACTTC	CSVPSLAGAIETQYF
TRBJ2-7	-	-	TRBV7-2	TGTGCCAGCAGCTTAGCCAGGACTTTAACCTACGAGCAGTACTTC	CASSLARTLTYEQYF
TRBJ2-2	-	once	TRBV11-2	TGTGCCAGCAGCTCCTTAGGACCGGGCACCGGGGAGCTGTTTTTT	CASSSLGPGTGELFF